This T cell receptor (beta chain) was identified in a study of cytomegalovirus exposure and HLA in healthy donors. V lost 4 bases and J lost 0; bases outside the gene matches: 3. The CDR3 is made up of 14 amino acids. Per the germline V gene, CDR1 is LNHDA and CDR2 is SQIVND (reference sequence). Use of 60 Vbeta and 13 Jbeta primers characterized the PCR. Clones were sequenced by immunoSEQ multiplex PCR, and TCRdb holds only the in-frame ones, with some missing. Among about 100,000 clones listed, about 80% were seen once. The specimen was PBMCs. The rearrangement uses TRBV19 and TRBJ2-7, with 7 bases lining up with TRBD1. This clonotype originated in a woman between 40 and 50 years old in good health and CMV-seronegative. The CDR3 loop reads CASSTRDSSYEQYF. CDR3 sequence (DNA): TGTGCCAGTAGTACCCGGGACAGCTCCTACGAGCAGTACTTC.